Described below is a single T cell receptor (beta chain) sequence and its context. Its antigen has not been determined. The record has no base qualities; no much larger clone is one base away. The sample originates from a study of T cell responses to AZD1222 COVID-19 vaccine listed by TCRdb under 2021. Context from the whole study: A total of 233 trial participants underwent TCR sequencing, of whom about 200 received two doses of AZD1222 and some 26 received two doses of the MenACWY control vaccine. Enrollment into the trials was organized by age into subgroups of 18-55, 56-69 and 70-plus years, and those subgroups contained approximately 150, 30 and 60 TCR-sequenced participants, respectively.

Reading the label with the study, this specimen's time point is: about 28 days (+/-7) after the second vaccine dose. Explained via the paper, the treatment or condition label denotes: meningococcal conjugate vaccine given as trial control. The vaccinee samples were drawn from two UK trials, COV001 and COV002, one of which was a single-blind randomized controlled phase 2/3 trial testing AZD1222 (ChAdOx1 nCoV-19) in healthy adults. For TCRbeta chain sequencing, PBMC samples were collected from trial participants at day 0 and at day 28 after the second dose. The full study reports these points: Conclusions about previously exposed vaccinees are limited because only six or seven AZD1222 recipients were SARS-CoV-2 seropositive at baseline. Vaccine-associated CD4 TCRs spanned the whole spike protein, with dominant responses in regions 160-218 and 743-854. Most participants were white British and females outnumbered males, and the authors suggested that clonal diversity may have been underestimated. No day 14 peak-response samples were available, so repertoires were characterized only after the peak T cell response. A significant rise in spike-specific TCR breadth and depth was observed after two AZD1222 doses relative to day 0 and relative to MenACWY recipients. In the small 56-69-year group, the increase in depth fell short of significance, most likely because of low power. Nearly half of unique spike-specific TCRs reportedly recognized epitopes outside regions mutated in the B.1.351 and B.1.1.7 variants.

V drops 6 bases and J drops 7 bases, leaving 16 bases in between. In the germline V gene, CDR1 corresponds to MDHEN and CDR2 to SYDVKM. The CDR3 numbers 13 residues from cysteine through phenylalanine. The sequence is cut down to CDR3 DNA, 39 bases in frame from base 1. The CDR3 regions of human TCRbeta chains were analyzed by immunosequencing. In the authors' own workflow: Repertoire TCRs were matched against a reference library of SARS-CoV-2-specific TCRs generated with the MIRA antigen-specificity platform. Breadth was defined as the fraction of unique TCRs that were SARS-CoV-2-associated, and depth was defined as the fraction of total T cells that were SARS-CoV-2-associated. Using the MIRA data, each spike-specific TCR was assigned both to the spike region to which the TCR was reactive and to a CD4 or CD8 class. Log10-transformed breadth and depth values were compared by one-way ANOVA with Sidak's multiple comparisons tests. TCRdb re-hosts the immuneACCESS table, in-frame sequences only. Its copies lack some clones; in the studies checked, an unresolved V gene accounts for under half of them, and the cause for the rest is not known. V and J calls and clone size are given by that table; D and trimming were obtained from the DNA. Within this sample are some 170,000 clones, with 70% to 90% of them counted one time only. Roughly 4.3% of the sample is taken by the ten largest.

This TCR derives from an adult who received the MenACWY meningococcal vaccine as a control. In this chain, TRBV28 is recombined with TRBJ2-7, with a weak D call of TRBD1 (6 bases match). Source: peripheral blood, taken 28 days after the second dose of the MenACWY control vaccine. The CDR3 in this case is CASRRQVTGEQYF. The nucleotide sequence reads TGTGCCAGCAGGCGACAGGTAACGGGGGAGCAGTACTTC. Reference TRBV28 and TRBJ2-7 proteins supply the regions before and after the CDR3; the full variable domain is: DVKVTQSSRYLVKRTGEKVFLECVQDMDHENMFWYRQDPGLGLRLIYFSYDVKMKEKGDIPEGYSVSREKKERFSLILESASTNQTSMYLCASRRQVTGEQYFGPGTRLTVT.